One and the same sample provided the 8 T cell receptor beta chains below, sequenced in a study of T cell changes during pregnancy in multiple sclerosis. TCRdb keeps only in-frame clones here, not all; method: immunoSEQ multiplex PCR. The sample lists 30,000 to 40,000 clones, roughly 91% occurring once. Specimen: CD8+ T cells from peripheral blood mononuclear cells, collected in the second trimester of pregnancy. The source of these receptors is a female donor with multiple sclerosis, enrolled in a pregnancy study.

V usage is TRBV7-6 and J usage is TRBJ1-1, with D perhaps TRBD1 (5 bases). CDR3 length: 15 amino acids. Germline CDR1 reads SGHVS; CDR2 reads FNYEAQ. V was shortened by 5 bases and J by 1 base, with 14 bases between the two germline ends. CDR3: CASSPSGGENTEAFF. The DNA of the CDR3 is TGTGCCAGCAGCCCAAGTGGGGGGGAGAACACTGAAGCTTTCTTT.

The CDR3 coding sequence is TGTGCCAGCAGCGTGACAGGGAATAGCTACGAGCAGTACTTC. It encodes CASSVTGNSYEQYF. V gene TRBV9 combines with J gene TRBJ2-7; 7 nucleotides align to TRBD1. The CDR3 sequence is 14 residues long. After removal of 2 bases from V and 3 bases from J, the junction contained 5 bases not matched to a gene. Looked up from germline, CDR1 is SGDLS and CDR2 is YYNGEE.

This clone was seen a single time. The chain links TRBV5-1 to TRBJ2-5; the match to TRBD2 covers 7 bases. V lost 0 bases and J lost 0; bases outside the gene matches: 5. The CDR3 runs to 16 residues. The V gene's germline CDR1 is SGHRS and CDR2 YFSETQ. This CDR3 reads CASSLEGGLYQETQYF. The CDR3 DNA reads TGCGCCAGCAGCTTGGAGGGAGGGCTTTACCAAGAGACCCAGTACTTC.

This clone counts as medium-sized (0.01 to 0.1%). This chain uses TRBV4-2 with TRBJ2-6, with a tentative D call TRBD2 (6 bases). The CDR3 has 16 amino acids. The V gene lost 0 bases and the J gene lost 4 bases, with 10 bases spanning the gap. Germline CDR1 is LGHNA and CDR2 is YNFKEQ. The CDR3 sequence: CASSQDLGSGANVLTF. In nucleotides, the CDR3 is TGTGCCAGCAGCCAAGATCTCGGGAGCGGGGCCAACGTCCTGACTTTC.

The chain is built from TRBV5-1 and TRBJ2-2, with D possibly TRBD1 on 5 matching bases. The CDR3 has 16 amino acids. V was clipped by 0 bases and J by 5 bases, with 14 bases between them. Germline V gene data show CDR1 as SGHRS and CDR2 as YFSETQ. In nucleotides, the CDR3 is TGCGCCAGCAGCTTGGCTTGGGGCCCCCCGACCGGGGAGCTGTTTTTT. Its translation: CASSLAWGPPTGELFF.

V usage is TRBV27 and J usage is TRBJ2-7; D is unresolved. Germline values: CDR1 MNHEY, CDR2 SMNVEV (reference sequence). Trimming cost V 0 bases and J 4 bases, with 7 bases left between them. The CDR3 sequence is 13 residues long. CDR3 residues: CASSLSSVYEQYF. The CDR3 coding sequence is TGTGCCAGCAGTTTATCGTCGGTTTACGAGCAGTACTTC.

V gene TRBV7-7 combines with J gene TRBJ2-1, with a weak D call TRBD1 (5 bases). The V gene's germline CDR1 is SSHAT and CDR2 FNYEAQ (reference sequence). With 0 bases removed from V and 6 bases from J, the gap between germline ends came to 12 bases. This CDR3 is built from 15 residues. The CDR3 bases are TGTGCCAGCAGCTTAGCGGCGGTAGGGGCCAATGAGCAGTTCTTC. Its translation is CASSLAAVGANEQFF.

This chain joins TRBV19 and TRBJ2-3; D perhaps matches TRBD1 (6 bases). The ends were cut back, 6 bases at V and 1 base at J, with 26 bases in the middle. This CDR3 comprises 19 residues. From germline, CDR1 is LNHDA and CDR2 SQIVND (reference sequence). The DNA for the CDR3 is TGTGCCAGTAGCCGTACTCCGGGACAACTAAGGCCTGGCACAGATACGCAGTATTTT. Translation gives CASSRTPGQLRPGTDTQYF. Filled out from reference TRBV19 and TRBJ2-3, the complete variable domain reads DGGITQSPKYLFRKEGQNVTLSCEQNLNHDAMYWYRQDPGQGLRLIYYSQIVNDFQKGDIAEGYSVSREKKESFPLTVTSAQKNPTAFYLCASSRTPGQLRPGTDTQYFGPGTRLTVL.